One and the same sample provided the 23 T cell receptor beta chains below, sequenced in a study of early T cells in non-severe SARS-CoV-2 infection. TCRdb reprocessed the 5' RACE reads with MiXCR, giving one entry per CDR3 protein. The sample comprises 40,000 to 45,000 distinct CDR3 sequences, about 6.5% of which are singletons, and about a fifth rests with the top ten. Sequences were derived from whole blood, sampled at baseline. These receptors were obtained from an adult who was a healthcare worker with PCR-confirmed SARS-CoV-2 infection or an uninfected control (not recorded which).

This chain links TRBV20-1 with TRBJ2-3; D remains ambiguous. This CDR3 comprises 11 residues. CDR1 DFQATT and CDR2 SNEGSKA come from the germline V gene (reference sequence). The CDR3 sequence: CSFDSTDTQYF. CDR3 DNA sequence: TGCAGCTTCGACTCCACAGATACGCAGTATTTT.

This clonotype came up a few times. The chain recombines TRBV9 with TRBJ2-7, with TRBD1 identical over 8 bases. CDR3 length equals 18 residues. The junction had 16 bases not matched to a gene; V was cut back by 4 bases and J by 1 base. CDR1 and CDR2 from the germline V gene are SGDLS and YYNGEE. The CDR3 loop is CASSPQGARDSPSYEQYF. The CDR3 DNA follows: TGTGCCAGCAGCCCCCAGGGGGCCCGGGACAGCCCTTCCTACGAGCAGTACTTC.

This clonotype was detected only a few times. The chain carries TRBV20-1 and TRBJ2-1; 10 positions agree with TRBD2. In germline, CDR1 is DFQATT, CDR2 SNEGSKA (reference sequence). The V gene end was trimmed by 0 bases and the J gene end by 4 bases; junction bases not matched to a gene: 9. CDR3 length equals 17 residues. CDR3 loop: CSARDFERGGDYNEQFF. DNA for the CDR3: TGCAGTGCTAGAGACTTTGAGCGGGGGGGCGATTACAATGAGCAGTTCTTC.

This clonotype was counted only a few times. J is TRBJ1-1 and V is TRBV5-1, with TRBD1 identical over 7 bases. V shed 3 bases and J 0 bases; nucleotides not matched to a gene: 5. The CDR3 is 15 amino acids. In germline, CDR1 is SGHRS, CDR2 YFSETQ. The CDR3 protein is CASSSGTVMNTEAFF. CDR3 nucleotide sequence: TGCGCCAGCAGCTCCGGGACAGTCATGAACACTGAAGCTTTCTTT.

In this sample, this clonotype turned up many times. This chain links TRBV28 with TRBJ2-3; D is unclear. CDR1 MDHEN and CDR2 SYDVKM come from the germline V gene. CDR3 length: 20 residues. Deletions cut 3 bases from V and 0 bases from J, with 25 bases between. DNA for the CDR3: TGTGCCAGCAGTTTTAGGACCCTATACCTCAGCTGGGGAAGCACAGATACGCAGTATTTT. Protein sequence: CASSFRTLYLSWGSTDTQYF.

This chain connects TRBV6-2 or TRBV6-3 to TRBJ1-5; D possibly corresponds to TRBD1 (6 bases). The V end lost 4 bases, the J end lost 8 bases, and 12 bases lay between the germline ends. This CDR3 has 13 residues. Germline V CDR1 and CDR2: MNHEY, SVGEGT. The CDR3: CASSLQGLEPQHF. As DNA, the CDR3 is TGTGCCAGCAGTTTACAGGGATTGGAGCCCCAGCATTTT.

At least ten counts were recorded for this clonotype. The V gene is TRBV6-6, the J gene TRBJ2-1; maybe TRBD2 (6 bases). Trimming left V 4 bases short and J 4 bases short, with 17 bases between. The CDR3 sequence is 16 residues long. CDR1 is MNHNY and CDR2 is SVGAGI in the germline V gene (reference sequence). CDR3 in DNA: TGTGCCAGCAGTTCCGACTATGCACGGGGGTACAATGAGCAGTTCTTC. This translates into CASSSDYARGYNEQFF.

This clonotype was observed a handful of times. V gene TRBV5-1 combines with J gene TRBJ1-5, with a tentative D call TRBD1 (6 bases). Germline V gene lookup returns CDR1 SGHRS and CDR2 YFSETQ. This CDR3 comprises 15 residues. The V end was cut by 0 bases, the J end by 6 bases, with 13 bases between. The CDR3 bases are TGCGCCAGCAGCTTGGGGGACACAAGAGGTCAGCCCCAGCATTTT. Encoded protein: CASSLGDTRGQPQHF.

This clonotype was counted a few times. The chain couples TRBV20-1 to TRBJ2-5; a weak D match, TRBD2 (6 bases). V gave up 3 bases and J gave up 5 bases, with 16 bases separating them. This CDR3 has 14 residues. The germline V gene encodes CDR1 DFQATT and CDR2 SNEGSKA (reference sequence). CDR3 DNA sequence: TGCAGTGCTAGTGACGGGAGTGCGTTGGAGACCCAGTACTTC. Protein sequence: CSASDGSALETQYF.

The table lists this clonotype with a few counts. The rearrangement uses TRBV20-1 and TRBJ2-7; D is tentatively TRBD1 or TRBD2 (6 bases each). Trimming pared 7 bases from V and 3 bases from J, leaving 13 bases between. In germline, CDR1 is DFQATT, CDR2 SNEGSKA (reference sequence). This CDR3 is 12 amino acids long. The CDR3 here is CSVSGGVYEQYF. CDR3 nucleotide sequence: TGCAGTGTTTCCGGGGGCGTCTACGAGCAGTACTTC.

There are a few counts of this clonotype. The chain is built from TRBV5-6 and TRBJ2-5; 7 bases line up with TRBD2. V shed 1 base and J 4 bases; nucleotides not matched to a gene: 7. Germline CDR1 SGHDT, CDR2 YYEEEE. The CDR3 has 15 residues. The DNA for the CDR3 is TGTGCCAGCAGCTTGTCGGGGGGAGTAGGAGAGACCCAGTACTTC. It translates to CASSLSGGVGETQYF. Full variable domain (outside the CDR3, taken from reference TRBV5-6 and TRBJ2-5): DAGVTQSPTHLIKTRGQQVTLRCSPKSGHDTVSWYQQALGQGPQFIFQYYEEEERQRGNFPDRFSGHQFPNYSSELNVNALLLGDSALYLCASSLSGGVGETQYFGPGTRLLVL.

CDR3 DNA: TGTGCCAGCCAACAGACAGGGGGTTCCACAGATACGCAGTATTTT. Translated: CASQQTGGSTDTQYF. The chain carries TRBV19 and TRBJ2-3; 9 bases are shared with TRBD1. Germline CDR1 is LNHDA and CDR2 is SQIVND (reference sequence). The CDR3 is made up of 15 amino acids. V trimming: 9 bases; J trimming: 2 bases; junction bases outside the gene matches: 9.

There are many counts of this clonotype. V usage is TRBV12-3 or TRBV12-4 and J usage is TRBJ1-3; D is uncertain. The length of the CDR3 is 14 residues. V was trimmed by 3 bases and J by 4 bases, leaving 10 bases between them. The CDR3 spells CASSLTGEGNTIYF. CDR3 DNA sequence: TGTGCCAGCAGTTTGACCGGGGAAGGAAACACCATATATTTT.

Only a few counts were recorded for this clonotype. The gene calls are TRBV6-5 and TRBJ2-1, with D hard to call. V lost 5 bases and J 1 base, leaving 24 bases between the germline ends. Germline V lookup: CDR1 MNHEY, CDR2 SVGAGI. The CDR3 has 19 amino acids. Here the CDR3 DNA reads TGTGCCAGCAGTATGACGAGCCTGACCCACTCTCCTTCCTACAATGAGCAGTTCTTC. This codes for CASSMTSLTHSPSYNEQFF.

This clonotype was detected a few times. The chain has TRBV6-1 and TRBJ2-4, with 12 bases aligning to TRBD1. Germline CDR1 MNHNS, CDR2 SASEGT. Trimming cost V 3 bases and J 9 bases; bases outside gene matches: 3. CDR3 length: 14 residues. In DNA form, the CDR3 reads TGTGCCAGCAGTGAGGGACAGGGGGCGGCCATTCAGTACTTC. Protein product: CASSEGQGAAIQYF.

In this sample, this clonotype turned up a few times. The chain employs TRBV19 and TRBJ2-2, with 10 bases that match TRBD1. Germline assignment: CDR1 LNHDA and CDR2 SQIVND (reference sequence). V shed 5 bases and J 6 bases; nucleotides not matched to a gene: 12. The CDR3 consists of 17 residues. The CDR3 coding sequence is TGTGCCAGTAGTCTCTTCTCCGGGACAGGGGCATCCGGGGAGCTGTTTTTT. It specifies CASSLFSGTGASGELFF.

V and J are TRBV7-2 and TRBJ2-7, with D uncertain. The CDR3 has 16 amino acids. Germline V CDR1 and CDR2: SGHTA, FQGNSA. Deletions cut 2 bases from V and 3 bases from J, with 17 bases between. DNA of the CDR3: TGTGCCAGCAGCTTAAAGGACGGGCCTAGGATCTACGAGCAGTACTTC. As protein: CASSLKDGPRIYEQYF. Drawing the rest from reference TRBV7-2 and TRBJ2-7, the complete variable domain is GAGVSQSPSNKVTEKGKDVELRCDPISGHTALYWYRQSLGQGLEFLIYFQGNSAPDKSGLPSDRFSAERTGGSVSTLTIQRTQQEDSAVYLCASSLKDGPRIYEQYFGPGTRLTVT.

This clonotype was counted many times. The DNA of the CDR3 is TGCAGTGCCGCGTGGGACAGCAGTAACGGGGAGCTGTTTTTT. Translated, it gives CSAAWDSSNGELFF. This chain uses TRBV20-1 with TRBJ2-2; TRBD1 aligns across 7 bases. Trimming removed 6 bases from V and 7 bases from J; junction bases left unmatched: 11. Germline CDR1 and CDR2: DFQATT and SNEGSKA (reference sequence). The CDR3 loop spans 14 amino acids.

This clonotype was detected a few times. This chain joins TRBV10-2 and TRBJ2-6; 9 bases align to TRBD1. Per germline, CDR1 WSHSY and CDR2 SAAADI. This CDR3 is 14 amino acids long. J lost 6 bases, V lost 8 bases, and 5 bases had no gene match. The CDR3 DNA reads as TGCGCCAGCGGGAGGACAGGGGAGGCCAACGTCCTGACTTTC. It encodes CASGRTGEANVLTF.

The chain recombines TRBV7-2 with TRBJ2-7; 7 nucleotides line up with TRBD2. Trimming at V came to 0 bases and at J to 0 bases, leaving 2 bases not matched to a gene. Germline CDR1 is SGHTA and CDR2 is FQGNSA. The CDR3 consists of 15 residues. For the CDR3, the DNA is TGTGCCAGCAGCTTAGCGGGAGGGAGCTCCTACGAGCAGTACTTC. This codes for CASSLAGGSSYEQYF.

This clonotype was recorded at least ten times. The genes are TRBV6-6 and TRBJ2-5, with no clear D. Trimming pared 2 bases from V and 5 bases from J, leaving 12 bases between. This CDR3 is built from 14 residues. CDR1 MNHNY and CDR2 SVGAGI come from the germline V gene (reference sequence). The CDR3 DNA follows: TGTGCCAGCAGTTACACCGGACGGCCGGAGACCCAGTACTTC. It yields the protein CASSYTGRPETQYF.

This clonotype was seen ten or more times. The chain employs TRBV19 and TRBJ1-1; 7 nucleotides line up with TRBD1. Germline lookup yields CDR1 LNHDA and CDR2 SQIVND (reference sequence). V was pared by 1 base and J by 5 bases, with 13 bases of the junction left unmatched. The CDR3 has 17 amino acids. The CDR3 sequence: CASSIVLGTATLTEAFF. DNA for the CDR3: TGTGCCAGTAGTATAGTGTTAGGGACAGCTACATTGACTGAAGCTTTCTTT.

Only a few counts were recorded for this clonotype. The rearrangement uses TRBV6-1 and TRBJ2-3; possible D gene TRBD1, 5 bases. Trimming removed 7 bases from V and 2 bases from J, with 19 bases in between. Germline V gene lookup returns CDR1 MNHNS and CDR2 SASEGT. The CDR3 has 16 residues. CDR3 coding DNA: TGTGCCAGCATGTCAATACTAAGGGGATCCACAGATACGCAGTATTTT. Translated: CASMSILRGSTDTQYF.